This T cell receptor (beta chain) appears in the sequencing data of a study of regulatory T cells in long-lasting Graves disease. Points from the study as a whole: Persistent Graves' patients possessed reduced TCR diversity relative to recently diagnosed ones.

Comments on this clonotype: The target antigen is unknown.

This CDR3 region has 14 residues. The trim removed 5 bases at V and 6 bases at J, leaving 4 bases unmatched. Germline loops: CDR1 LNHNV, CDR2 YYDKDF (reference sequence). iRepertoire HTBI primers and Arm-PCR of CDR3 regions built TCR beta libraries. Via MiXCR, TCRdb re-called the multiplex PCR reads, giving one row per CDR3 protein. This table has approximately 400,000 distinct CDR3 sequences, about 23% appearing once. The time point: persistent/refractory GD, antithyroid drugs over 5 years with positive TRAb. PBMCs provided the RNA from which the TCR library was made. This rearrangement joins TRBV15 to TRBJ2-4; TRBD1 agrees at 10 bases. The receptor's source is a woman between 35 and 50 years old with Graves disease. Sequenced material: peripheral blood mononuclear cells (PBMCs), taken when the disease was refractory, from a patient treated with antithyroid drugs. The CDR3 coding sequence is TGTGCCACCAGCCTGGACAGGGGGGGAAACATTCAGTACTTC. It translates to CATSLDRGGNIQYF.